This TCR beta chain was observed in a study of Tregs in tolerant kidney transplant recipients. Study-level information: Recipients received nonmyeloablative bone marrow transplants from related graft donors, with transient mixed chimerism.

A note on this clone: The target antigen is unknown.

Thawed PBMCs were FACS-sorted into unstimulated CD4+CD25+CD127- regulatory T cells, CD4+CD25- non-regulatory cells, CD4 and CD8 cells. Study-wide points: The most relevant donor-specific Treg TCRbeta repertoire apparently came from expansion with activated donor B cells. Biological reproducibility was not directly addressed in this study.

J lost 0 bases, V lost 3 bases, and 9 bases had no gene match. CDR1 is LNHDA and CDR2 is SQIVND in the germline V gene (reference sequence). The CDR3 has 17 amino acids. Using immunoSEQ multiplex PCR, the repertoire was profiled, and TCRdb retains in-frame clones only, with some absent. The sample carries some 70,000 clones, about nine tenths recorded once. The sample here was CD8+ T cells from blood, taken before the transplant. This rearrangement joins TRBV19 to TRBJ2-3; the match to TRBD2 covers 7 bases. The sequence was obtained from a human donor who received a combined kidney and bone marrow transplant. The CDR3 DNA sequence: TGTGCCAGTAGTATCCCTTCGACTAGCTCTAGCACAGATACGCAGTATTTT. It specifies CASSIPSTSSSTDTQYF. The whole variable domain, remainder taken from reference TRBV19 and TRBJ2-3, is DGGITQSPKYLFRKEGQNVTLSCEQNLNHDAMYWYRQDPGQGLRLIYYSQIVNDFQKGDIAEGYSVSREKKESFPLTVTSAQKNPTAFYLCASSIPSTSSSTDTQYFGPGTRLTVL.